These 5 T cell receptor beta chains were sequenced from one sample in a study of blood T cell repertoires in COVID-19. The table came from immunoSEQ multiplex PCR; TCRdb's copy has only in-frame clones and leaves some out. Among about 220,000 clones listed, about 80% were seen once. Source material: PBMCs or T cells enriched from blood (not recorded which). Every receptor here comes from a man in his forties who had recovered from COVID-19.

V is TRBV4-1 and J is TRBJ1-2, with D unresolved. Trimming removed 4 bases from V and 5 bases from J, with 17 bases in between. Germline loops: CDR1 MGHRA, CDR2 YSYEKL. CDR3 size: 15 residues. The CDR3 DNA follows: TGCGCCAGCAGCCCCCTGTCGGTTGCGGGTTATGGCTACACCTTC. Protein product: CASSPLSVAGYGYTF.

This rearrangement joins TRBV6-5 to TRBJ1-6; TRBD1 aligns across 7 bases. Trimming removed 3 bases from V and 5 bases from J; junction bases left unmatched: 7. The CDR3 extends over 16 amino acids. From germline, CDR1 is MNHEY and CDR2 SVGAGI. CDR3 coding DNA: TGTGCCAGCAGTTATCGCCGGCAGGGGGATAATTCACCCCTCCACTTT. It translates to CASSYRRQGDNSPLHF.

The chain has TRBV3-1 (or the pseudogene TRBV3-2) and TRBJ2-3, with 9 bases identical to TRBD1. Per germline, CDR1 LGHDT and CDR2 YNNKEL (reference sequence). The CDR3 length is 14 residues. J gave up 4 bases and V 4 bases, and 3 bases lay outside the gene matches. CDR3 sequence reads: CASSPRTGADTQYF. The CDR3 nucleotides read TGTGCCAGCAGCCCTCGGACAGGGGCAGATACGCAGTATTTT.

V is TRBV11-2 and J is TRBJ2-7; TRBD1 is a possible D gene (5 bases). The CDR3 is 14 amino acids. V shed 3 bases and J shed 5 bases, with 14 bases lying between them. Germline CDR1 is SGHAT and CDR2 is FQNNGV. As DNA, the CDR3 is TGTGCCAGCAGCTTCTTAGGGCAGGGTGACGAGCAGTACTTC. Amino acids: CASSFLGQGDEQYF. The full variable domain, its missing parts supplied by reference TRBV11-2 and TRBJ2-7, is EAGVAQSPRYKIIEKRQSVAFWCNPISGHATLYWYQQILGQGPKLLIQFQNNGVVDDSQLPKDRFSAERLKGVDSTLKIQPAKLEDSAVYLCASSFLGQGDEQYFGPGTRLTVT.

This clone turned up a few times. The chain carries TRBV11-1 and TRBJ1-1, with D possibly being TRBD1 (5 bases). CDR3 length: 13 amino acids. Germline V gene lookup returns CDR1 SGHAT and CDR2 FQDESV (reference sequence). The V end lost 1 base, the J end lost 7 bases, and 10 bases lay between the germline ends. In nucleotides, the CDR3 is TGTGCCAGCAGCTTAGATATAGGGGATGAAGCTTTCTTT. It codes for CASSLDIGDEAFF. Complete variable domain (other parts from reference TRBV11-1 and TRBJ1-1): EAEVAQSPRYKITEKSQAVAFWCDPISGHATLYWYRQILGQGPELLVQFQDESVVDDSQLPKDRFSAERLKGVDSTLKIQPAELGDSAMYLCASSLDIGDEAFFGQGTRLTVV.